Below, 10 T cell receptor beta chains from the same sample are listed, as sequenced in a study of blood T cells in healthy people across ages. Next came a second PCR, run for about 6 to 12 cycles, which used a sample-barcoded 5' primer along with a J-beta primer mix. TCRdb processed the 5' RACE reads anew with MiXCR; each CDR3 protein has one entry. In the table there are over 750,000 distinct CDR3 sequences, 20% to 25% of which are singletons. These data also formed part of another study, on T cells of mothers and their children.

The sample consisted of blood. All receptors derive from a boy younger than 18 in good health.

This clonotype was seen more than once but under ten times. The chain joins TRBV10-3 to TRBJ2-5, with a weak D call TRBD2 (6 bases). The assigned J gene may be wrong: the sequence end matches TRBJ2-7 better. Germline lookup yields CDR1 ENHRY and CDR2 SYGVKD. The CDR3 has 12 amino acids. The CDR3 loop reads CAIGGTFYEQYF. The CDR3 region has the DNA TGTGCCATCGGGGGGACCTTCTACGAGCAGTACTTC.

This clonotype was observed a few times. The chain combines TRBV20-1 with TRBJ2-5; D assignment may be TRBD1 or TRBD2 (5 bases each). The DNA matches TRBJ2-7 better at its end, which makes the J call doubtful. The CDR3 extends over 13 amino acids. CDR1 and CDR2 from the germline V gene are DFQATT and SNEGSKA (reference sequence). As DNA, the CDR3 is TGCAGTGCCGAGGGCAGGGAGTTCTACGAGCAGTACTTC. It is translated as CSAEGREFYEQYF.

The rearrangement uses TRBV6-4 and TRBJ1-2; D is unclear. The V end was cut by 2 bases, the J end by 4 bases, with 8 bases between. The CDR3 is 13 amino acids. The germline V gene has CDR1 MRHNA and CDR2 SNTAGT. CDR3 amino acids: CASSDNGVYGYTF. The CDR3 DNA is TGTGCCAGCAGTGACAACGGGGTCTATGGCTACACCTTC.

This chain links TRBV7-2 with TRBJ2-5; D unclear. CDR3 length equals 14 residues. Trimming removed 4 bases at V and 11 bases at J, with 20 bases between. Looked up from germline, CDR1 is SGHTA and CDR2 is FQGNSA. CDR3 in amino acids: CASSSQVSTGMQYF. CDR3 nucleotides: TGTGCCAGCAGCTCCCAAGTCTCGACTGGAATGCAGTACTTC.

The chain couples TRBV29-1 to TRBJ2-5; D is possibly TRBD1 (6 bases). CDR1 and CDR2 (germline): SQVTM, ANQGSEA. Between the trimmed V and J ends, which lost 3 bases and 3 bases, there was a span of 11 bases. This CDR3 comprises 13 residues. The CDR3 is CSVELEGEETQYF. As DNA, the CDR3 is TGCAGCGTTGAGTTAGAGGGGGAAGAGACCCAGTACTTC.

The rearrangement links TRBV7-8 to TRBJ1-1; D remains ambiguous. The CDR3 has 14 amino acids. The germline V gene encodes CDR1 SGHVS and CDR2 FQNEAQ. Between the trimmed V and J ends, which lost 8 bases and 1 base, there was a span of 14 bases. CDR3 in DNA: TGTGCCAGCTCCCAAGGTCGCAGGAACACTGAAGCTTTCTTT. This codes for CASSQGRRNTEAFF.

This clonotype has a handful of counts. The chain combines TRBV4-1 with TRBJ2-1; no clear D gene. The J call is doubtful: the DNA matches TRBJ2-7 better. Per the germline V gene, CDR1 is MGHRA and CDR2 is YSYEKL. This CDR3 comprises 16 residues. CDR3 coding DNA: TGCGCCAGCAGCCAAGATAGTCTGAGAACATCCTACGAGCAGTACTTC. Its protein is CASSQDSLRTSYEQYF.

The chain recombines TRBV7-2 with TRBJ2-1, with a tentative D call TRBD1 (5 bases). V lost 5 bases, J lost 8 bases, and 22 bases lay in between. The CDR3 has 16 amino acids. Germline assignment: CDR1 SGHTA and CDR2 FQGNSA. CDR3 bases: TGTGCCAGCAGCCTGGCTCCCCTTGGTGTAGGGGATGAGCAGTTCTTC. This sequence encodes CASSLAPLGVGDEQFF.

The chain recombines TRBV29-1 with TRBJ2-7; 7 bases map to TRBD2. The CDR3 totals 14 residues. The V gene end was trimmed by 1 base and the J gene end by 3 bases; junction bases not matched to a gene: 6. Germline CDR1 is SQVTM and CDR2 is ANQGSEA. Written as DNA, the CDR3 is TGCAGCGTTGAAGGGGTTAGCGGGTTCTACGAGCAGTACTTC. Its protein is CSVEGVSGFYEQYF.

This clonotype was seen more than once but under ten times. This chain joins TRBV27 and TRBJ1-2, with D unresolved. CDR1 MNHEY and CDR2 SMNVEV come from the germline V gene (reference sequence). This CDR3 contains 13 residues. V dropped 6 bases and J dropped 9 bases, with 17 bases sitting between them. The CDR3 coding sequence is TGTGCCAGCAGGCAGATTGGGAGTGATAGCTACACCTTC. Protein sequence: CASRQIGSDSYTF.